These T cell receptor beta chains were read from a single sample in a study of cytomegalovirus exposure and HLA in healthy donors. Method: immunoSEQ multiplex PCR; TCRdb's copy keeps in-frame clones and lacks some. The repertoire holds 150,000 to 200,000 clones, with 75% as singletons. The sequenced sample was PBMCs. These TCRs come from a man younger than 30 in good health and CMV-seropositive. CDR3s include the opening cysteine and the closing phenylalanine or tryptophan.

j_call,v_call,cdr3_aa
TRBJ2-1,TRBV27,CASSFPGLDYNEQFF
TRBJ2-1,TRBV18,CASSQTSGTYNEQFF
TRBJ2-7,TRBV18,CASSSTSYEQYF
TRBJ1-1,TRBV29-1,CSVARGTRTLIMNTEAFF
TRBJ2-7,TRBV7-8,CASSHGDRGSYEQYF
TRBJ2-7,TRBV21-1,CARDQDPGLYEQYF
TRBJ2-3,TRBV11-2,CASARGRIMQYF
TRBJ2-7,TRBV6-6,CASSLDGGSAYEQYF
TRBJ2-7,TRBV10-2,CASSFASLYEQYF
TRBJ2-1,TRBV27,CASSSLPSSGEQFF
TRBJ2-2,TRBV2,CASRGLAGVGELFF
TRBJ2-1,TRBV5-1,CASSLGSSGINEQFF
TRBJ2-2,TRBV25-1,CASSESGGGYTGELFF
TRBJ2-5,TRBV28,CASSLVIDRSSEETQYF
TRBJ1-3,TRBV7-6,CASSLEPDSSGNTIYF
TRBJ1-5,TRBV19,CASRVDRGGNQPQHF
TRBJ2-3,TRBV2,CASSSMVPGDTQYF
TRBJ1-5,TRBV5-4,CASSLEGSNQPQHF
TRBJ1-2,TRBV30,CAWRDNGPYGYTF
TRBJ2-7,TRBV28,CASSFPWTRGEQYF
TRBJ2-1,TRBV6-1,CAAQGSYNEQFF
TRBJ2-7,TRBV10-3,CAISDFQYRAHEQYF
TRBJ2-2,TRBV19,CATSTRGLTGELFF
TRBJ2-7,TRBV6-5,CASSYGSGSSYEQYF
TRBJ2-7,TRBV29-1,CSVRGGERGSYEQYF
TRBJ1-3,TRBV5-1,CASSLTPLRGSFSGNTIYF
TRBJ2-7,TRBV28,CASRGTSGSSYEQYF
TRBJ1-5,TRBV10-3,CAISESFRSPQHF
TRBJ1-5,TRBV21-1,CASSKVGDRPYNQPQHF
TRBJ2-5,TRBV14,CASSQGWGGGTQYF
TRBJ1-4,TRBV27,CASRSRGTEKLFF
TRBJ2-1,TRBV6-5,CASSYSAELNEQFF
TRBJ1-5,TRBV9,CASSVGVALNQPQHF
TRBJ2-7,TRBV6-5,CASSYSAGFSEQYF
TRBJ2-2,TRBV13,CASSPGWTANTGELFF
TRBJ2-1,TRBV28,CASSSFGGLAYNEQFF
TRBJ2-1,TRBV28,CASGGRGNEQFF
NA,TRBV30,CAWSVYGVTYEQYF
TRBJ2-1,TRBV4-1,CASSQVNGYNEQFF
TRBJ2-3,TRBV6-4,CASSDSGGGPDTQYF
TRBJ2-2,TRBV11-2,CASSLSFGGALLNTGELFF
TRBJ2-7,TRBV5-1,CASSPGGTYEQYF